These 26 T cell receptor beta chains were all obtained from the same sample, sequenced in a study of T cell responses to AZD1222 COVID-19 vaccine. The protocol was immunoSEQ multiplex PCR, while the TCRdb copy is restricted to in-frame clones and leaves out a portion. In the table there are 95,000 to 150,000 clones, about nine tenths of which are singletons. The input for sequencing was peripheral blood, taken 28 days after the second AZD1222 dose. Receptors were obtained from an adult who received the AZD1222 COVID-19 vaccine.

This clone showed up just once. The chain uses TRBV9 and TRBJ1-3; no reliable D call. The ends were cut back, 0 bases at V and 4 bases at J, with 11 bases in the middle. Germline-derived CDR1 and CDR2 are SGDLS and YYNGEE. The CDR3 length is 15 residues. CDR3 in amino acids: CASSVGEGSGNTIYF. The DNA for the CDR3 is TGTGCCAGCAGCGTAGGTGAAGGTTCAGGAAACACCATATATTTT.

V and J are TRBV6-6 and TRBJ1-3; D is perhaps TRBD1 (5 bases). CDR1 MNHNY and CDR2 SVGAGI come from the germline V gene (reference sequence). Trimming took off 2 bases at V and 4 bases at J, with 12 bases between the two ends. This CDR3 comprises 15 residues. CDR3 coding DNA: TGTGCCAGCAGTTACGCTGCCAACAGGGGAAACACCATATATTTT. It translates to CASSYAANRGNTIYF.

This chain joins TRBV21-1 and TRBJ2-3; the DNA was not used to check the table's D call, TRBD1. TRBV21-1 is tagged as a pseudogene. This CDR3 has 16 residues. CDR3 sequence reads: CASSKCGQGTADTQYF. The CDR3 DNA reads TGTGCCAGCAGCAAATGCGGACAGGGTACAGCAGATACGCAGTATTTT.

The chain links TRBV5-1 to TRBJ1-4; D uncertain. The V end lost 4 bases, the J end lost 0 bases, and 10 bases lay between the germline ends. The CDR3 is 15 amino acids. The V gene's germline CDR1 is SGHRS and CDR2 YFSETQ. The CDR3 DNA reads TGCGCCAGCAGCGCGGACGGAGCAACTAATGAAAAACTGTTTTTT. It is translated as CASSADGATNEKLFF.

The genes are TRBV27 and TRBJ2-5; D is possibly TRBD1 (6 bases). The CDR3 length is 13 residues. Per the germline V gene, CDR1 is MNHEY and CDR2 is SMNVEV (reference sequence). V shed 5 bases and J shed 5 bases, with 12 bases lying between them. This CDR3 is CASSMDRRETQYF. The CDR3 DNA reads TGTGCCAGCAGTATGGACAGACGGGAGACCCAGTACTTC.

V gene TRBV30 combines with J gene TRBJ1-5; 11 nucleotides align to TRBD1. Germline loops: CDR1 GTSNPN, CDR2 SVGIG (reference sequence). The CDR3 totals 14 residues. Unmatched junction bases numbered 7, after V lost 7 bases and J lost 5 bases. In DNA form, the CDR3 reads TGTGCCTTCGGCCCGGGACAGGGGGATCAGCCCCAGCATTTT. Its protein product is CAFGPGQGDQPQHF.

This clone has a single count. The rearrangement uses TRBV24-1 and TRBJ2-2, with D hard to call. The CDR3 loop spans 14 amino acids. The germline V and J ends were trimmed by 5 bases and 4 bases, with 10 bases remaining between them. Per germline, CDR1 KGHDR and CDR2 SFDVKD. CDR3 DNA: TGTGCCACCAGTGTCAATATCCCCACCGGGGAGCTGTTTTTT. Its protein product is CATSVNIPTGELFF.

CDR3 coding DNA: TGTGCCAGCACTACTAGCGGGGGGGCAAGGGCGGCCGGGGAGCTGTTTTTT. It encodes CASTTSGGARAAGELFF. The chain couples TRBV2 to TRBJ2-2, with TRBD2 matching 13 bases. Germline CDR1 reads SNHLY; CDR2 reads FYNNEI. The CDR3 runs 17 residues. Trimming cost V 7 bases and J 6 bases; bases outside gene matches: 11.

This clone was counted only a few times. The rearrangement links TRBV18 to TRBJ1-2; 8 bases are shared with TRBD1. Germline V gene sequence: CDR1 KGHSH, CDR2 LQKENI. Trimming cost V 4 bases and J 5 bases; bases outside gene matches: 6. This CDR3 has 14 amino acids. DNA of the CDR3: TGTGCCAGCTCACAGGACAGGGATCCTTATGGCTACACCTTC. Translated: CASSQDRDPYGYTF.

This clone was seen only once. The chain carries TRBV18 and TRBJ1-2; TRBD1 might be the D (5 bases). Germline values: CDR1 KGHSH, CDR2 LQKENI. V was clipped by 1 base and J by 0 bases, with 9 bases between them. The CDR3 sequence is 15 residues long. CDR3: CASSPLGDANYGYTF. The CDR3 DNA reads TGTGCCAGCTCACCACTGGGGGATGCTAACTATGGCTACACCTTC. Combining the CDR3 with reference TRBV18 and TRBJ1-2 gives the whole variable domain NAGVMQNPRHLVRRRGQEARLRCSPMKGHSHVYWYRQLPEEGLKFMVYLQKENIIDESGMPKERFSAEFPKEGPSILRIQQVVRGDSAAYFCASSPLGDANYGYTFGSGTRLTVV.

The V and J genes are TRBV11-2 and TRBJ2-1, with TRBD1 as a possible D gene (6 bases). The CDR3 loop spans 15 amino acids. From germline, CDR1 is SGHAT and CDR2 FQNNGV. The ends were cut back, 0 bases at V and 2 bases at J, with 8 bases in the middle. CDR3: CASSLEGTTYNEQFF. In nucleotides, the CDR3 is TGTGCCAGCAGCTTAGAGGGGACAACCTACAATGAGCAGTTCTTC.

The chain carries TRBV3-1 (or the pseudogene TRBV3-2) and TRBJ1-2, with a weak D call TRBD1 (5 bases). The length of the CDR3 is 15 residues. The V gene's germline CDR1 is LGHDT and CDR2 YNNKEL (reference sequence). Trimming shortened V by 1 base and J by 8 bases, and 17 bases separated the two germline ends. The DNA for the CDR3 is TGTGCCAGCAGCCAAGTCCCGGGCGGGGGGTCGGGCTACACCTTC. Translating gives CASSQVPGGGSGYTF.

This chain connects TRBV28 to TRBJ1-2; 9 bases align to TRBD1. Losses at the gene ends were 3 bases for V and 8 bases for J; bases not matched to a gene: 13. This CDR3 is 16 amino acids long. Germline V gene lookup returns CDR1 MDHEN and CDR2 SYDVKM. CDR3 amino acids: CASSLIPSTGGSGYTF. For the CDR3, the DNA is TGTGCCAGCAGTTTGATCCCATCGACAGGGGGATCCGGCTACACCTTC.

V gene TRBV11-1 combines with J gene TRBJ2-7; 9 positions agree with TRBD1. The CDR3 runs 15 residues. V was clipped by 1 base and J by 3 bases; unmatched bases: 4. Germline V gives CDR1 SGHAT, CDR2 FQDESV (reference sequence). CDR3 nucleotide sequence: TGTGCCAGCAGCTTAGTAGGGACAGGGAGCTACGAGCAGTACTTC. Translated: CASSLVGTGSYEQYF.

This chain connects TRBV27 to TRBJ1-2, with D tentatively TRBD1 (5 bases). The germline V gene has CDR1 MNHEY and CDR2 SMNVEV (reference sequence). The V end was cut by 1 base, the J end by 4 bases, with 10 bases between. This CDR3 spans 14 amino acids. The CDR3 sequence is CASSLWGGTYGYTF. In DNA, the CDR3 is TGTGCCAGCAGTTTATGGGGGGGGACCTATGGCTACACCTTC.

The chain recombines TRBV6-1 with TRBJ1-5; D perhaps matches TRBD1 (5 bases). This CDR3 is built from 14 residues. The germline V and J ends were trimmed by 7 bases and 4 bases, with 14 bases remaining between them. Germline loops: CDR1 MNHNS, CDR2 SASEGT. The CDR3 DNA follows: TGTGCCAGCACCTCAGGGTTTGGGAATCAGCCCCAGCATTTT. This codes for CASTSGFGNQPQHF.

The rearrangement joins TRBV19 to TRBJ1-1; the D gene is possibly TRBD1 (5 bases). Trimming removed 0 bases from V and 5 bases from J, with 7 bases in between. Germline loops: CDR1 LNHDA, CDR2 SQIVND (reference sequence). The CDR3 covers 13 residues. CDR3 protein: CASSIEAGTEAFF. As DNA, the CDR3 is TGTGCCAGTAGTATAGAGGCAGGGACTGAAGCTTTCTTT.

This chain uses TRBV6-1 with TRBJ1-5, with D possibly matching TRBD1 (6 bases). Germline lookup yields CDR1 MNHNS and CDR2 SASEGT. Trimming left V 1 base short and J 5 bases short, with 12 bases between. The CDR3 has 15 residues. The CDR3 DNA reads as TGTGCCAGCAGTGAAGGGGGGGCTCAAGATCAGCCCCAGCATTTT. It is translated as CASSEGGAQDQPQHF.

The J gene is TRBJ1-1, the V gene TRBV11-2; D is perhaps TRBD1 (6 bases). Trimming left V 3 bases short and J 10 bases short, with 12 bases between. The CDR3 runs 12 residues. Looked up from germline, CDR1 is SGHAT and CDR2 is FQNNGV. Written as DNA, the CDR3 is TGTGCCAGCAGCTTGGAAGGGGGGGTAGCTTTCTTT. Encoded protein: CASSLEGGVAFF.

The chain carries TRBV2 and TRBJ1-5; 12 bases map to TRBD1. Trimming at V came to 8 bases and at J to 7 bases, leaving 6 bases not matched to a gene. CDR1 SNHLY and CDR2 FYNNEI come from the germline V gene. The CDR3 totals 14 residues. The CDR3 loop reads CASAGTGGVQPQHF. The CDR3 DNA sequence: TGTGCCAGCGCCGGGACAGGGGGCGTGCAGCCCCAGCATTTT.

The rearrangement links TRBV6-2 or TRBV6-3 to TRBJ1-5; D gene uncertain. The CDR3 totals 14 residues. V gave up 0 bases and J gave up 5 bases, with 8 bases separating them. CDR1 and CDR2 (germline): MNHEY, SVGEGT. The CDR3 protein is CASSYSGRDQPQHF. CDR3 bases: TGTGCCAGCAGTTACTCGGGGAGGGATCAGCCCCAGCATTTT.

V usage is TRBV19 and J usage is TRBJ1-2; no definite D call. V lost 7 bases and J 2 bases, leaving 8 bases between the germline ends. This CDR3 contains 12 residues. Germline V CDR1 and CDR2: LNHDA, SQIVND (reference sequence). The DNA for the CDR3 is TGTGCCAGTACCCAGGACAACTATGGCTACACCTTC. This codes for CASTQDNYGYTF.

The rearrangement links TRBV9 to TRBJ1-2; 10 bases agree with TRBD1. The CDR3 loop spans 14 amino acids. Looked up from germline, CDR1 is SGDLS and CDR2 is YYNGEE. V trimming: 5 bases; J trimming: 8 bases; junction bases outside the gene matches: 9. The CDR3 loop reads CASRRDRGGGGYTF. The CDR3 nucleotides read TGTGCCAGCAGGAGGGACAGGGGAGGGGGCGGCTACACCTTC.

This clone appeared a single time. CDR3 DNA sequence: TGTGCCAGCAGTGAAGGGGCAGGCCCCCCGACTGAAGCTTTCTTT. It specifies CASSEGAGPPTEAFF. The V call is TRBV2, the J call TRBJ1-1, with D hard to call. The CDR3 has 15 residues. Germline V gene lookup returns CDR1 SNHLY and CDR2 FYNNEI. V was shortened by 1 base and J by 5 bases, with 14 bases between the two germline ends.

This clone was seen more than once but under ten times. The CDR3 loop is CASSEWGRGAGTQYF. The CDR3 DNA is TGTGCCAGCAGTGAATGGGGCAGGGGAGCGGGGACCCAGTACTTC. The chain has TRBV25-1 and TRBJ2-5; the D call may be TRBD1 or TRBD2 (6 bases each). The CDR3 extends over 15 amino acids. V lost 1 base, J lost 7 bases, and 16 bases lay in between. Germline lookup yields CDR1 MGHDK and CDR2 SYGVNS.

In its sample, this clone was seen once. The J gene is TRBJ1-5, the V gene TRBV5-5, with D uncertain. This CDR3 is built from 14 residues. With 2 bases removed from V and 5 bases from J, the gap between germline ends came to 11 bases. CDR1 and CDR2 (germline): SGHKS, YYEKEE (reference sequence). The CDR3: CASSFAGLDQPQHF. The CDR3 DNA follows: TGTGCCAGCAGCTTCGCGGGCTTGGATCAGCCCCAGCATTTT.